A selection of T cell receptor beta chains follows, all from one sample in a study of CD4 T cell repertoires in COVID-19. TCRdb keeps only in-frame clones here, not all; method: immunoSEQ multiplex PCR. The table lists 20,000 to 25,000 clones, around nine tenths of them singletons. The source material was central memory CD4+ T cells from blood, sampled before the COVID-19 pandemic. These receptors all come from a human donor who had COVID-19. CDR3s include the opening cysteine and the closing phenylalanine or tryptophan. A D gene is named only where the DNA matches it firmly. The size of a clone is reported for some rows only, either as once, few or many, or as a class for expanded clones.

TRBD2 once TRBJ2-3 TRBV6-5 CASSYAGGRSSDTQYF TGTGCCAGCAGTTACGCTGGCGGGAGGTCATCAGATACGCAGTATTTT
TRBD2 - TRBJ2-3 TRBV14 CASSKRESTDTQYF TGTGCCAGCAGTAAGCGGGAGTCAACAGATACGCAGTATTTT
TRBD1 - TRBJ2-2 TRBV10-3 CAISSDRGITGELFF TGTGCCATCAGTTCAGACAGGGGCATCACCGGGGAGCTGTTTTTT
TRBD2 few TRBJ2-3 TRBV7-8 CASSPRQVLRGASTDTQYF TGTGCCAGCAGCCCCCGTCAGGTGTTGCGGGGGGCCTCCACAGATACGCAGTATTTT
- - TRBJ1-1 TRBV6-5 CASRGRGAGDTEAFF TGTGCCAGCAGGGGGAGAGGGGCAGGGGATACTGAAGCTTTCTTT
TRBD2 - TRBJ2-2 TRBV19 CASSTGLAGGRITGELFF TGTGCCAGTAGTACCGGACTAGCGGGAGGCCGGATCACCGGGGAGCTGTTTTTT
TRBD2 - TRBJ2-2 TRBV2 CASSSTSGGYTGELFF TGTGCCAGCAGTTCGACTAGCGGGGGGTACACCGGGGAGCTGTTTTTT
- - TRBJ2-1 TRBV18 CASSSRGNEQFF TGTGCCAGCTCATCTAGGGGAAATGAGCAGTTCTTC
TRBD1 - TRBJ1-2 TRBV6-5 CASRETGTGNGYTF TGTGCCAGCAGAGAAACCGGGACAGGGAACGGCTACACCTTC
- - TRBJ1-3 TRBV5-1 CASSLETQGSGNTIYF TGCGCCAGCAGCTTGGAAACACAGGGCTCCGGAAACACCATATATTTT
- - TRBJ2-5 TRBV29-1 CSVDRVKETQYF TGCAGCGTTGACAGGGTGAAAGAGACCCAGTACTTC
TRBD1 - TRBJ2-7 TRBV4-1 CASSHPTGGIYEQYF TGCGCCAGCAGCCATCCGACAGGGGGCATATACGAGCAGTACTTC
TRBD1 once TRBJ2-2 TRBV28 CASLQGRNGELFF TGTGCCAGCCTACAGGGGCGTAACGGGGAGCTGTTTTTT
TRBD1 - TRBJ1-6 TRBV6-5 CASSSRDRGNSPLHF TGTGCCAGCAGTTCCCGGGACAGGGGTAATTCCCCCCTCCACTTT
TRBD1 - TRBJ1-2 TRBV28 CASGDSYGYTF TGTGCCAGCGGGGACAGCTATGGCTACACCTTC
- - TRBJ2-5 TRBV11-2 CASGILLEGETQYF TGTGCCAGCGGGATCCTCCTGGAGGGAGAGACCCAGTACTTC
- - TRBJ2-7 TRBV28 CASSSSGVTYEQYF -
TRBD2 - TRBJ2-3 TRBV7-7 CASSQGLAGADTQYF TGTGCCAGCAGCCAGGGACTAGCGGGGGCGGATACGCAGTATTTT
- - TRBJ2-5 TRBV19 CASSPTVQETQYF TGTGCCAGTAGTCCCACGGTCCAAGAGACCCAGTACTTC
TRBD1 - TRBJ2-5 TRBV18 CASSRWTGQETQYF TGTGCCAGCTCACGCTGGACAGGACAAGAGACCCAGTACTTC
- - TRBJ2-3 TRBV19 CASSIVGGGTDTQYF TGTGCCAGTAGTATTGTCGGAGGGGGCACAGATACGCAGTATTTT
- - TRBJ1-1 TRBV2 CASSLDRYEGTEAFF TGTGCCAGCAGTCTAGACAGGTATGAGGGCACTGAAGCTTTCTTT
TRBD1 - TRBJ1-1 TRBV15 CATSMDRGLADTEAFF TGTGCCACCAGCATGGACAGGGGCCTTGCCGACACTGAAGCTTTCTTT
TRBD1 - TRBJ1-2 TRBV27 CASSSTGGGYTF TGTGCCAGCAGCTCGACAGGGGGTGGCTACACCTTC
- few TRBJ2-2 TRBV6-1 CASSDGRGQGTGELFF TGTGCCAGCAGTGACGGGAGGGGGCAGGGCACCGGGGAGCTGTTTTTT
- - TRBJ1-6 TRBV30 CAWSVAKIPGSPLHF TGTGCCTGGAGTGTAGCTAAAATACCAGGTTCACCCCTCCACTTT
- - TRBJ1-1 TRBV18 CASSPEGVNTEAFF TGTGCCAGCTCACCTGAGGGGGTGAACACTGAAGCTTTCTTT
TRBD2 - TRBJ2-7 TRBV14 CASSQVGLRLAGAYEQYF TGTGCCAGCAGCCAAGTGGGCCTCCGACTAGCCGGAGCCTACGAGCAGTACTTC
TRBD1 - TRBJ1-2 TRBV5-1 CASSHGTDPFYGYTF TGCGCCAGCAGCCACGGGACAGACCCTTTCTATGGCTACACCTTC
TRBD1 - TRBJ1-2 TRBV6-6 CASSSPGQGANYGYTF TGTGCCAGCAGTTCCCCGGGACAGGGGGCTAACTATGGCTACACCTTC
TRBD1 - TRBJ1-4 TRBV18 CASSGTGTIYEKLFF TGTGCCAGCTCTGGGACAGGGACTATATATGAAAAACTGTTTTTT
TRBD1 - TRBJ1-1 TRBV29-1 CSAWGQMNTEAFF TGCAGCGCCTGGGGACAGATGAACACTGAAGCTTTCTTT
- once TRBJ1-1 TRBV6-5 CASSYRGTANTEAFF TGTGCCAGCAGTTACAGGGGGACGGCGAACACTGAAGCTTTCTTT
TRBD2 - TRBJ2-3 TRBV9 CASSVSGTSAGTDTQYF TGTGCCAGCAGCGTCTCCGGGACTAGCGCCGGCACAGATACGCAGTATTTT
- - TRBJ2-6 TRBV28 CASNQVLSGANVLTF TGTGCCTCGAACCAGGTTCTCTCTGGGGCCAACGTCCTGACTTTC
- - TRBJ2-5 TRBV10-2 CASGGARETQYF TGCGCCAGCGGGGGGGCCAGAGAGACCCAGTACTTC
TRBD1 - TRBJ1-1 TRBV9 CASSVGGDRAATEAFF TGTGCCAGCAGCGTAGGGGGGGACAGGGCCGCTACTGAAGCTTTCTTT
- - TRBJ2-6 TRBV6-4 CASSLQPSGANVLTF TGTGCCAGCAGCTTACAGCCATCTGGGGCCAACGTCCTGACTTTC
TRBD1 - TRBJ1-1 TRBV29-1 CSVGTGGNTEAFF TGCAGCGTCGGGACAGGAGGGAACACTGAAGCTTTCTTT
- - TRBJ2-7 TRBV6-6 CASSYSQGQNEQYF TGTGCCAGCAGTTACTCTCAGGGCCAAAACGAGCAGTACTTC
TRBD1 - TRBJ2-1 TRBV12-5 CASGRTGSSYNEQFF TGTGCTAGTGGACGGACAGGGAGCTCCTACAATGAGCAGTTCTTC
TRBD2 once TRBJ2-1 TRBV19 CASSIDGTRASGRPNNEQFF TGTGCCAGTAGTATAGATGGTACTCGTGCTAGCGGGAGGCCCAACAATGAGCAGTTCTTC
TRBD1 - TRBJ1-2 TRBV27 CASASRDSFYGYTF TGTGCCAGCGCTTCGAGGGACAGCTTCTATGGCTACACCTTC
TRBD1 - TRBJ2-5 TRBV7-2 CASSRDRGLGETQYF TGTGCCAGCAGTAGGGACAGGGGGCTCGGAGAGACCCAGTACTTC
- - TRBJ1-1 TRBV10-2 CASSPRRDTEAFF TGCGCCAGCTCCCCCAGGAGGGACACTGAAGCTTTCTTT
- - TRBJ2-4 TRBV2 CASSPGQPRDIQYF TGTGCCAGCAGTCCCGGACAGCCTCGGGACATTCAGTACTTC
- - TRBJ1-5 TRBV5-6 CASSLSGGNQPQHF TGTGCCAGCAGCTTGTCCGGCGGTAATCAGCCCCAGCATTTT
- - TRBJ2-2 TRBV29-1 CSVAVNTGELFF TGCAGCGTTGCCGTGAACACCGGGGAGCTGTTTTTT
- - TRBJ1-6 TRBV4-1 CASSQEPPREGPNSPLHF TGCGCCAGCAGCCAAGAACCCCCCCGGGAGGGCCCGAATTCACCCCTCCACTTT
- - TRBJ2-1 TRBV5-1 CASSPGGMTFDEQFF TGCGCCAGCAGCCCGGGGGGCATGACGTTCGATGAGCAGTTCTTC
- - TRBJ2-3 TRBV11-2 CASSFTVGSTDTQYF TGTGCCAGCAGCTTCACGGTCGGTAGCACAGATACGCAGTATTTT
- - TRBJ2-5 TRBV6-5 CASRLGQRQETQYF TGTGCCAGCAGACTAGGACAGCGGCAAGAGACCCAGTACTTC
TRBD1 - TRBJ1-5 TRBV18 CASSPQGQELIQPQHF TGTGCCAGCTCACCACAGGGACAGGAGTTAATACAGCCCCAGCATTTT
TRBD1 - TRBJ2-7 TRBV10-2 CASRRTGPFYEQYF TGCGCCAGCAGGAGGACAGGGCCTTTCTACGAGCAGTACTTC
TRBD1 - TRBJ2-3 TRBV2 CASSEYRGLRDTQYF TGTGCCAGCAGTGAGTACAGGGGGCTCAGAGATACGCAGTATTTT
- - TRBJ1-3 TRBV28 CASSLEAGRNTIYF TGTGCCAGCAGTTTAGAGGCAGGGAGAAACACCATATATTTT
- few TRBJ2-7 TRBV7-2 CASSPLGGYEQYF TGTGCCAGCAGCCCACTTGGCGGATACGAGCAGTACTTC
- - TRBJ2-2 TRBV5-1 CASSEEGLANTGELFF TGCGCCAGCAGCGAGGAGGGCCTCGCGAACACCGGGGAGCTGTTTTTT
- - TRBJ1-2 TRBV2 CASSEVRGANGYTF TGTGCCAGCAGTGAGGTGCGTGGGGCAAATGGCTACACCTTC
- - TRBJ1-2 TRBV2 CASLGGNYGYTF TGTGCCAGCTTGGGAGGAAACTATGGCTACACCTTC